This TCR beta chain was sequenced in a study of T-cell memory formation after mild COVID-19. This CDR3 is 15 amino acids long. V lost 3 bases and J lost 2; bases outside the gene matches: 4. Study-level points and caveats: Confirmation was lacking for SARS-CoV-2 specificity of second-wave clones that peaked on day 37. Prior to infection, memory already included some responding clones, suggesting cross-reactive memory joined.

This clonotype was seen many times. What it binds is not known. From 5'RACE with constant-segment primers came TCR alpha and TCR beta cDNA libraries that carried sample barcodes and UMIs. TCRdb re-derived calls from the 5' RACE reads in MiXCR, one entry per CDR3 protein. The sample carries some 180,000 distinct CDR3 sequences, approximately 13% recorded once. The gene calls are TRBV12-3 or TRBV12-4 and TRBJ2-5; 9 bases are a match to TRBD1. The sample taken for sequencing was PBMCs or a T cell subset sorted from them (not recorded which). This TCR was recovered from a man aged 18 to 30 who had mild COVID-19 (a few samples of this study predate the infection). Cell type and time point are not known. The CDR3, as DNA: TGTGCCAGCAGTTTGGGACAGGGAGGTCAAGAGACCCAGTACTTC. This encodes CASSLGQGGQETQYF.